A single sample gave rise to the 27 T cell receptor beta chains below, sequenced in a study of OX40 agonist ivuxolimab in advanced cancers. Clones were read by immunoSEQ multiplex PCR, and TCRdb kept only the in-frame ones, dropping some. The table lists around 77,000 clones, around nine tenths of them singletons. The sequencing here drew on CD4+ or CD8+ T cells sorted from blood, taken in a trial of the OX40 agonist ivuxolimab. These receptors came from an adult with an advanced solid tumor such as melanoma, head and neck, liver or kidney cancer.

This chain links TRBV19 with TRBJ1-1, with 7 bases identical to TRBD1. Trimming removed 7 bases from V and 3 bases from J; junction bases left unmatched: 8. Germline V lookup: CDR1 LNHDA, CDR2 SQIVND (reference sequence). The CDR3 length is 14 residues. Here the CDR3 reads CASTDPGTDTEAFF. The CDR3 DNA reads TGTGCCAGTACCGACCCTGGGACAGACACTGAAGCTTTCTTT.

The chain couples TRBV30 to TRBJ2-3, with 13 nucleotides matching TRBD2. Germline-derived CDR1 and CDR2 are GTSNPN and SVGIG (reference sequence). The junction had 18 bases not matched to a gene; V was cut back by 6 bases and J by 9 bases. CDR3 size: 17 residues. As DNA, the CDR3 is TGTGCCTGCGGACTAGCGGGAGTGATCCGGCGCTTGGCGACGCAGTATTTT. Protein: CACGLAGVIRRLATQYF.

The V call is TRBV29-1, the J call TRBJ2-5; 9 positions agree with TRBD1. V trimming: 5 bases; J trimming: 5 bases; junction bases outside the gene matches: 12. The CDR3 contains 15 residues. CDR1 is SQVTM and CDR2 is ANQGSEA in the germline V gene. Here the CDR3 DNA reads TGCAGCGTTTTTACACCGGGACAGGGTTCCGAGACCCAGTACTTC. It is translated as CSVFTPGQGSETQYF.

CDR3 residues: CASSSHVASTQYF. Written as DNA, the CDR3 is TGTGCCAGCAGCTCACACGTGGCCAGCACGCAGTATTTT. This rearrangement joins TRBV7-2 to TRBJ2-3; D uncertain. V shed 4 bases and J shed 9 bases, with 14 bases lying between them. The germline CDR1 and CDR2 sequences are SGHTA and FQGNSA. The CDR3 consists of 13 residues.

The CDR3 DNA reads as TGCGCCAGCAGCTTGTTTCGGACAGGGCGTTACAATGAGCAGTTCTTC. Translated, it gives CASSLFRTGRYNEQFF. The chain combines TRBV5-1 with TRBJ2-1; TRBD1 matches 8 bases. The CDR3 spans 16 residues. Trimming removed 1 base from V and 4 bases from J; junction bases left unmatched: 7. Germline V gives CDR1 SGHRS, CDR2 YFSETQ.

CDR3 protein: CASSTGTSWETQYF. CDR3 DNA: TGTGCCAGCAGTACCGGGACTAGCTGGGAGACCCAGTACTTC. J is TRBJ2-5 and V is TRBV11-2; 9 nucleotides line up with TRBD2. The germline gives CDR1 SGHAT, CDR2 FQNNGV. CDR3 length: 14 amino acids. J was trimmed by 5 bases and V by 6 bases; bases with no gene match: 7.

The chain joins TRBV9 to TRBJ1-6; TRBD1 might be the D (5 bases). CDR1 and CDR2 (germline): SGDLS, YYNGEE. The CDR3 covers 16 residues. V dropped 0 bases and J dropped 2 bases, with 9 bases sitting between them. The CDR3 DNA is TGTGCCAGCAGCGTAGGTGGGACGACCTATAATTCACCCCTCCACTTT. Protein: CASSVGGTTYNSPLHF. Combining the CDR3 with reference TRBV9 and TRBJ1-6 gives the whole variable domain DSGVTQTPKHLITATGQRVTLRCSPRSGDLSVYWYQQSLDQGLQFLIQYYNGEERAKGNILERFSAQQFPDLHSELNLSSLELGDSALYFCASSVGGTTYNSPLHFGNGTRLTVT.

This clone showed up just once. V usage is TRBV28 and J usage is TRBJ2-7, with 9 bases fitting TRBD1. Germline V lookup: CDR1 MDHEN, CDR2 SYDVKM. The CDR3 covers 16 residues. The V and J ends lost 6 bases and 2 bases, in that order; junction bases with no gene match: 11. CDR3 coding DNA: TGTGCCAGCAGGCATAGCCGGGACAGGGCCCCCTACGAGCAGTACTTC. Translation gives CASRHSRDRAPYEQYF.

The rearrangement links TRBV5-1 to TRBJ2-3; D uncertain. The CDR3 has 14 amino acids. Germline V gene data show CDR1 as SGHRS and CDR2 as YFSETQ. V was cut by 2 bases and J by 1 base, with 8 bases left in between. The CDR3 sequence is CASSLSSGTDTQYF. CDR3 in DNA: TGCGCCAGCAGCTTATCCTCGGGCACAGATACGCAGTATTTT.

The genes are TRBV7-2 and TRBJ2-5; the D gene is possibly TRBD2 (5 bases). CDR3 length equals 15 residues. From germline, CDR1 is SGHTA and CDR2 FQGNSA. V was clipped by 5 bases and J by 5 bases, with 18 bases between them. In DNA form, the CDR3 reads TGTGCCAGCAGCCCCCGCTCGAGGGTTGGCGAGACCCAGTACTTC. Its protein product is CASSPRSRVGETQYF. The full variable domain, with the rest looked up from reference TRBV7-2 and TRBJ2-5, is GAGVSQSPSNKVTEKGKDVELRCDPISGHTALYWYRQSLGQGLEFLIYFQGNSAPDKSGLPSDRFSAERTGGSVSTLTIQRTQQEDSAVYLCASSPRSRVGETQYFGPGTRLLVL.

This clone came up once. The genes are TRBV7-2 and TRBJ2-3; perhaps TRBD2 as D (6 bases). This CDR3 comprises 14 residues. The ends were cut back, 5 bases at V and 3 bases at J, with 12 bases in the middle. Germline loops: CDR1 SGHTA, CDR2 FQGNSA. CDR3 bases: TGTGCCAGCAGCCCCCGACTAGGAACAGATACGCAGTATTTT. Amino acids: CASSPRLGTDTQYF.

This rearrangement joins TRBV7-2 to TRBJ2-7; D gene ambiguous. Germline loops: CDR1 SGHTA, CDR2 FQGNSA. V shed 5 bases and J shed 3 bases, with 14 bases lying between them. This CDR3 has 14 amino acids. CDR3 nucleotides: TGTGCCAGCAGCCCCACCCTTAAGAGCTACGAGCAGTACTTC. Translated, it gives CASSPTLKSYEQYF.

J is TRBJ1-5 and V is TRBV29-1, with D unclear. The V end lost 4 bases, the J end lost 6 bases, and 16 bases lay between the germline ends. The CDR3 runs 14 residues. Germline values: CDR1 SQVTM, CDR2 ANQGSEA. The CDR3 nucleotides read TGCAGCGTTGGTTGGTTTGGGAAAGGTCAGCCCCAGCATTTT. Protein: CSVGWFGKGQPQHF.

The chain has TRBV25-1 and TRBJ2-3; 7 bases are shared with TRBD1. From germline, CDR1 is MGHDK and CDR2 SYGVNS. This CDR3 region has 14 residues. J gave up 1 base and V 3 bases, and 1 base lay outside the gene matches. CDR3 protein: CASSDTGGTDTQYF. CDR3 nucleotide sequence: TGTGCCAGCAGTGATACAGGGGGCACAGATACGCAGTATTTT.

V usage is TRBV4-1 and J usage is TRBJ1-5; D is unresolved. Germline values: CDR1 MGHRA, CDR2 YSYEKL. Trimming left V 6 bases short and J 15 bases short, with 9 bases between. This CDR3 region has 9 residues. The CDR3 DNA is TGCGCCAGCAGTCGTATCTCGCATTTT. Encoded protein: CASSRISHF.

The chain joins TRBV4-2 to TRBJ2-7, with 8 nucleotides matching TRBD2. The ends lost 0 bases at V and 3 bases at J; junction bases unmatched: 4. This CDR3 has 15 residues. Germline CDR1 LGHNA, CDR2 YNFKEQ. Written as DNA, the CDR3 is TGTGCCAGCAGCCAAGAGCGGGGGGCGATCTACGAGCAGTACTTC. This gives the protein CASSQERGAIYEQYF.

This rearrangement joins TRBV6-8 to TRBJ2-7, with TRBD1 identical over 8 bases. V was clipped by 3 bases and J by 2 bases; unmatched bases: 24. The CDR3 covers 21 residues. CDR1 and CDR2 from the germline V gene are MNHGY and SAAAGT. The CDR3 loop reads CASSYRMGPYPTRDRTYEQYF. The CDR3 nucleotides read TGTGCCAGCAGTTATCGTATGGGGCCTTACCCCACCAGGGACAGGACCTACGAGCAGTACTTC.

The rearrangement joins TRBV7-9 to TRBJ2-7; D may be TRBD1 (6 bases). The CDR3 sequence is 14 residues long. CDR1 is SEHNR and CDR2 is FQNEAQ in the germline V gene (reference sequence). The V and J ends lost 4 bases and 2 bases respectively, with 12 bases between them. The DNA of the CDR3 is TGTGCCAGCAGCTCGGACAGATCTACCTACGAGCAGTACTTC. Its protein is CASSSDRSTYEQYF.

V and J are TRBV18 and TRBJ1-4, with D perhaps TRBD1 (5 bases). This CDR3 contains 14 residues. The ends were cut back, 3 bases at V and 7 bases at J, with 12 bases in the middle. The germline V gene has CDR1 KGHSH and CDR2 LQKENI. CDR3 sequence: CASSPLRVGEKLFF. The CDR3 region has the DNA TGTGCCAGCTCACCCCTCAGGGTTGGTGAAAAACTGTTTTTT.

The rearrangement links TRBV18 to TRBJ2-3; D is possibly TRBD2 (6 bases). Trimming pared 3 bases from V and 2 bases from J, leaving 12 bases between. CDR1 and CDR2 (germline): KGHSH, LQKENI. The CDR3 sequence is 15 residues long. CDR3 sequence (DNA): TGTGCCAGCTCACCGGCGGCGGGATTCACAGATACGCAGTATTTT. It encodes CASSPAAGFTDTQYF.

On this clone: At one end, the junction sequence differs from germline, possibly due to a read error. J is TRBJ2-7 and V is TRBV6-5; D uncertain. The CDR3 has 13 amino acids. CDR1 is MNHEY and CDR2 is SVGAGI in the germline V gene. This chain's CDR3 is CASRYKVSHEQYF. The DNA of the CDR3 is TGTGCCAGCAGGTACAAGGTCTCCCACGAGCAGTACTTC.

The chain is built from TRBV19 and TRBJ1-5; D is perhaps TRBD1 (5 bases). CDR3 length: 13 residues. The germline gives CDR1 LNHDA, CDR2 SQIVND (reference sequence). The ends were cut back, 4 bases at V and 11 bases at J, with 15 bases in the middle. CDR3 coding DNA: TGTGCCAGTAGTACGGACGGGACTAGGGCCCAGCATTTT. Translation gives CASSTDGTRAQHF.

The chain has TRBV6-6 and TRBJ2-5, with 10 bases matching TRBD2. This CDR3 region has 15 residues. The V and J ends lost 5 bases and 5 bases, in that order; junction bases with no gene match: 8. Germline V CDR1 and CDR2: MNHNY, SVGAGI (reference sequence). CDR3 coding DNA: TGTGCCAGCAGTCTCCGACTAGCGGGTCTCGAGACCCAGTACTTC. Translated: CASSLRLAGLETQYF.

The genes are TRBV6-5 and TRBJ1-5, with 7 nucleotides matching TRBD1. This CDR3 spans 13 amino acids. The trim removed 6 bases at V and 7 bases at J, leaving 6 bases unmatched. CDR1 and CDR2 (germline): MNHEY, SVGAGI. CDR3: CASRDAGGQPQHF. The CDR3 bases are TGTGCCAGCAGGGACGCAGGGGGACAGCCCCAGCATTTT.

The gene calls are TRBV7-8 and TRBJ2-1; 10 bases are shared with TRBD2. Germline V gene data show CDR1 as SGHVS and CDR2 as FQNEAQ. Losses at the gene ends were 2 bases for V and 10 bases for J; bases not matched to a gene: 8. This CDR3 has 15 residues. CDR3 sequence (DNA): TGTGCCAGCAGCTTAAGGGCTAGCGGGAGCGGGGAGCAGTTCTTC. Encoded protein: CASSLRASGSGEQFF.

The chain joins TRBV5-4 to TRBJ1-2; D is ambiguous. The CDR3 runs to 14 residues. CDR1 SGHNT and CDR2 YYREEE come from the germline V gene (reference sequence). The V and J ends lost 2 bases and 4 bases respectively, with 12 bases between them. The CDR3, as DNA: TGTGCCAGCAGCTTCTTGGACGCCGCCTATGGCTACACCTTC. It specifies CASSFLDAAYGYTF.

The rearrangement links TRBV6-5 to TRBJ1-2; D gene ambiguous. V gave up 6 bases and J gave up 2 bases, with 4 bases separating them. Germline CDR1 reads MNHEY; CDR2 reads SVGAGI. The CDR3 runs to 11 residues. CDR3 nucleotide sequence: TGTGCCAGCAGAAGAAACTATGGCTACACCTTC. This translates into CASRRNYGYTF.